Reported below is one T cell receptor beta chain. The sample originates from a study of blood T cell repertoires in COVID-19. Whole-study context: Material from acute and convalescent COVID-19 was sourced from the United States, Italy and Spain. Nucleic acid was either cDNA or gDNA, and it came from T cells, B-cell-depleted T cells, or PBMCs.

Germline assignment: CDR1 GTSNPN and CDR2 SVGIG (reference sequence). The V gene lost 0 bases and the J gene lost 4 bases, with 9 bases spanning the gap. CDR3 length equals 13 residues. The authors' processing: Nucleated cell counts were estimated from reference gene primer amplification. The repertoire was sequenced with immunoSEQ multiplex PCR; TCRdb's copy has only in-frame clones and lacks some. Clone size and V and J calls were adopted from that table, with D and trimming inferred from the DNA. This sample has about 120,000 clones, with around two thirds found just once. This clonotype was sampled from a woman in her 70s with acute or convalescent COVID-19. The J gene is TRBJ2-5, the V gene TRBV30; D possibly corresponds to TRBD2 (5 bases). The source material was peripheral blood. The CDR3 DNA follows: TGTGCCTGGAGTGTATTACGGGGAGAGACCCAGTACTTC. Protein sequence: CAWSVLRGETQYF. The variable domain in full, completed from reference TRBV30 and TRBJ2-5, reads SQTIHQWPATLVQPVGSPLSLECTVEGTSNPNLYWYRQAAGRGLQLLFYSVGIGQISSEVPQNLSASRPQDRQFILSSKKLLLSDSGFYLCAWSVLRGETQYFGPGTRLLVL.